Presented here are 30 T cell receptor beta chains from one specimen sequenced in a study of blood T cell repertoires in COVID-19. The protocol was immunoSEQ multiplex PCR, while the TCRdb copy is restricted to in-frame clones and leaves out a portion. The sample shows hundreds of thousands of clones, 70% to 85% of them seen only once. Sequencing used PBMCs or T cells enriched from blood (not recorded which). These TCRs come from an older woman who had recovered from COVID-19.

The chain links TRBV19 to TRBJ1-5, with D unresolved. V was pared by 2 bases and J by 2 bases, with 7 bases between. This CDR3 is built from 14 residues. Germline V gene sequence: CDR1 LNHDA, CDR2 SQIVND (reference sequence). The CDR3 is CASSIPVGNQPQHF. The CDR3 DNA follows: TGTGCCAGTAGTATACCAGTGGGCAATCAGCCCCAGCATTTT. Full variable domain (rest looked up from reference TRBV19 and TRBJ1-5): DGGITQSPKYLFRKEGQNVTLSCEQNLNHDAMYWYRQDPGQGLRLIYYSQIVNDFQKGDIAEGYSVSREKKESFPLTVTSAQKNPTAFYLCASSIPVGNQPQHFGDGTRLSIL.

V is TRBV5-6 and J is TRBJ2-7; TRBD1 might be the D (6 bases). The V end was cut by 0 bases, the J end by 4 bases, with 11 bases between. In germline, CDR1 is SGHDT, CDR2 YYEEEE. The CDR3 length is 14 residues. The CDR3 protein is CASSLAQGPYEQYF. CDR3 coding DNA: TGTGCCAGCAGCTTGGCTCAGGGGCCTTACGAGCAGTACTTC.

This chain's CDR3 is CASSPSAATQPQHF. Here the CDR3 DNA reads TGTGCCAGCAGCCCATCGGCGGCCACTCAGCCCCAGCATTTT. This chain uses TRBV6-6 with TRBJ1-5; D gene unclear. The germline V gene encodes CDR1 MNHNY and CDR2 SVGAGI (reference sequence). V was clipped by 6 bases and J by 6 bases, with 15 bases between them. The CDR3 contains 14 residues.

The chain is built from TRBV19 and TRBJ1-4; D ambiguous. Between the trimmed V and J ends, which lost 3 bases and 5 bases, there was a span of 10 bases. The CDR3 contains 14 residues. Germline CDR1 LNHDA, CDR2 SQIVND (reference sequence). This chain's CDR3 is CASSMLAHNEKLFF. CDR3 in DNA: TGTGCCAGTAGTATGCTAGCGCACAATGAAAAACTGTTTTTT.

This clone was recorded only once. The chain employs TRBV5-4 and TRBJ1-2; 9 bases agree with TRBD1. The V segment lost 5 bases and the J segment 8 bases; nucleotides outside the gene matches: 4. This CDR3 spans 12 amino acids. Germline V CDR1 and CDR2: SGHNT, YYREEE (reference sequence). The CDR3 loop reads CASSRDREGYTF. DNA of the CDR3: TGTGCCAGCAGTAGGGACAGGGAAGGCTACACCTTC.

This clone has more than one count but fewer than ten. V gene TRBV1 combines with J gene TRBJ1-2. TRBV1 is assigned pseudogene status. The CDR3 runs to 12 residues. The DNA of the CDR3 is TGCACCAGCAGCCCCTACCGTAGTGGCTACACCTTC. It yields the protein CTSSPYRSGYTF.

The chain employs TRBV5-1 and TRBJ2-3; the match to TRBD2 covers 8 bases. V lost 4 bases and J lost 1; bases outside the gene matches: 2. The CDR3 spans 14 residues. CDR1 is SGHRS and CDR2 is YFSETQ in the germline V gene. The CDR3 DNA sequence: TGCGCCAGCAGCCCGACTAGCGGCACAGATACGCAGTATTTT. Translated: CASSPTSGTDTQYF. The variable domain in full, with the rest retrieved from reference TRBV5-1 and TRBJ2-3, is KAGVTQTPRYLIKTRGQQVTLSCSPISGHRSVSWYQQTPGQGLQFLFEYFSETQRNKGNFPGRFSGRQFSNSRSEMNVSTLELGDSALYLCASSPTSGTDTQYFGPGTRLTVL.

This CDR3 reads CASSQDPTGRPMDYTF. The CDR3 coding sequence is TGCGCCAGCAGCCAAGATCCGACCGGGAGACCAATGGACTACACCTTC. V is TRBV4-3 and J is TRBJ1-2; D not certain. The length of the CDR3 is 16 residues. Germline-derived CDR1 and CDR2 are LGHNA and YSLEER. Trimming shortened V by 0 bases and J by 10 bases, and 21 bases separated the two germline ends.

This sequence joins TRBV21-1 and TRBJ2-7; the table calls TRBD1, which could not be checked here. TRBV21-1 is a pseudogene segment. The CDR3 sequence is 15 residues long. This CDR3 reads CASSIWPFSSYEQYF. DNA of the CDR3: TGTGCCAGCAGCATCTGGCCTTTCAGCTCCTACGAGCAGTACTTC.

The chain carries TRBV2 and TRBJ1-5; D is unclear. CDR1 and CDR2 from the germline V gene are SNHLY and FYNNEI. This CDR3 region has 15 residues. V lost 5 bases to trimming and J lost 2 bases, with 13 bases between them. CDR3 bases: TGTGCCAGCAGTCACATTCACGGAGGCAATCAGCCCCAGCATTTT. Translation: CASSHIHGGNQPQHF.

The chain carries TRBV5-1 and TRBJ1-3; tentative D call: TRBD1 (5 bases). With 3 bases removed from V and 2 bases from J, the gap between germline ends came to 15 bases. Germline loops: CDR1 SGHRS, CDR2 YFSETQ. The CDR3 is made up of 16 amino acids. The CDR3 here is CASSYQTDRPGNTIYF. CDR3 bases: TGCGCCAGCAGCTACCAAACCGACAGACCTGGAAACACCATATATTTT.

The V and J genes are TRBV7-2 and TRBJ1-2, with 8 bases lining up with TRBD1. The CDR3 sequence is 15 residues long. The J segment lost 8 bases and the V segment lost 1 base, leaving 9 bases of the junction unmatched. Germline V gene sequence: CDR1 SGHTA, CDR2 FQGNSA. The CDR3 region is CASSLGAGGVEGYTF. The CDR3 DNA reads TGTGCCAGCAGCTTAGGGGCAGGGGGCGTAGAGGGCTACACCTTC.

In this sample, this clone turned up a few times. The chain joins TRBV11-3 to TRBJ2-3; TRBD1 matches 7 bases. The CDR3 length is 13 residues. The germline gives CDR1 SGHNT, CDR2 YENEEA. V shed 5 bases and J 4 bases; nucleotides not matched to a gene: 3. The CDR3 sequence is CASSVTGADTQYF. CDR3 nucleotides: TGTGCCAGCAGCGTAACAGGGGCAGATACGCAGTATTTT.

The rearrangement uses TRBV7-8 and TRBJ1-4, with D possibly matching TRBD1 (5 bases). The V end lost 3 bases, the J end lost 1 base, and 6 bases lay between the germline ends. Germline loops: CDR1 SGHVS, CDR2 FQNEAQ. The CDR3 runs to 14 residues. CDR3 in DNA: TGTGCCAGCAGCTTGGGGGGAACTAATGAAAAACTGTTTTTT. This translates into CASSLGGTNEKLFF.

The V and J genes are TRBV6-5 and TRBJ2-7; 10 nucleotides align to TRBD1. The CDR3 consists of 14 residues. Germline lookup yields CDR1 MNHEY and CDR2 SVGAGI. The junction had 4 bases not matched to a gene; V was cut back by 6 bases and J by 2 bases. Here the CDR3 DNA reads TGTGCCAGCAGCTGGGGACAGGGGACCTACGAGCAGTACTTC. This translates into CASSWGQGTYEQYF.

The V call is TRBV10-1, the J call TRBJ2-2, with a possible D match to TRBD1 (6 bases). Germline V gene sequence: CDR1 WNHNN, CDR2 SYGVQD (reference sequence). The CDR3 spans 14 residues. Trimming took off 6 bases at V and 7 bases at J, with 15 bases between the two ends. CDR3 nucleotides: TGCGCCAGCAGCGAGCAGGGGTTAATCGGGGAGCTGTTTTTT. Its translation is CASSEQGLIGELFF.

This chain joins TRBV7-6 and TRBJ1-1; 11 nucleotides match TRBD1. With 5 bases clipped from V and 5 bases from J, the junction kept 10 bases outside the gene matches. This CDR3 region has 16 residues. Germline V lookup: CDR1 SGHVS, CDR2 FNYEAQ. CDR3 loop: CASSQGQGDSWTEAFF. In nucleotides, the CDR3 is TGTGCCAGCAGCCAGGGACAGGGGGATTCATGGACTGAAGCTTTCTTT.

This clone was counted between two and nine times. The chain joins TRBV3-1 (or the pseudogene TRBV3-2) to TRBJ2-7; unclear D gene. CDR1 is LGHDT, CDR2 YNNKEL, per germline (reference sequence). Trimming shortened V by 3 bases and J by 0 bases, and 6 bases separated the two germline ends. The CDR3 is 13 residues long. The CDR3 DNA reads TGTGCCAGCAGCCACCATAGCTCCTACGAGCAGTACTTC. Residues: CASSHHSSYEQYF.

The DNA of the CDR3 is TGTGCCAGCATATGGTCGGCGGGAGGCACCGGGGAGCTGTTTTTT. This encodes CASIWSAGGTGELFF. The rearrangement links TRBV27 to TRBJ2-2; 8 nucleotides line up with TRBD2. The CDR3 extends over 15 amino acids. Looked up from germline, CDR1 is MNHEY and CDR2 is SMNVEV (reference sequence). Trimming cost V 7 bases and J 4 bases; bases outside gene matches: 8.

J is TRBJ2-5 and V is TRBV4-3; 9 bases match TRBD2. The ends lost 5 bases at V and 2 bases at J; junction bases unmatched: 6. CDR1 and CDR2 (germline): LGHNA, YSLEER. This CDR3 contains 15 residues. In nucleotides, the CDR3 is TGCGCCAGCAGCATCCGACTAGCGGATCAAGAGACCCAGTACTTC. Translated, it gives CASSIRLADQETQYF.

The chain employs TRBV12-5 and TRBJ2-2; weak D call: TRBD2 (6 bases). This CDR3 has 17 residues. Germline loops: CDR1 LGHNT, CDR2 FRNRAP. Trimming cost V 0 bases and J 7 bases, with 18 bases left between them. This CDR3 is CASGLVIPSPSVGELFF. CDR3 nucleotides: TGTGCTAGTGGTTTGGTGATACCTTCTCCTAGCGTCGGGGAGCTGTTTTTT.

This sequence joins TRBV19 and TRBJ1-2; 8 bases are a match to TRBD1. Looked up from germline, CDR1 is LNHDA and CDR2 is SQIVND (reference sequence). This CDR3 region has 13 residues. The V segment lost 5 bases and the J segment 8 bases; nucleotides outside the gene matches: 7. CDR3 region: CASSPDSGGGYTF. The CDR3 nucleotides are TGTGCCAGTAGTCCCGATTCAGGGGGCGGCTACACCTTC.

The CDR3 bases are TGTGCCAGCAGCGTTGCTCTGAACAGGCACTATGGCTACACCTTC. Translated: CASSVALNRHYGYTF. The chain employs TRBV9 and TRBJ1-2, with TRBD1 as a possible D gene (5 bases). The CDR3 has 15 amino acids. Trimming took 2 bases from V and 3 from J, leaving 14 bases between them. Germline CDR1 and CDR2: SGDLS and YYNGEE. Supplemented by reference TRBV9 and TRBJ1-2, the full variable domain reads DSGVTQTPKHLITATGQRVTLRCSPRSGDLSVYWYQQSLDQGLQFLIQYYNGEERAKGNILERFSAQQFPDLHSELNLSSLELGDSALYFCASSVALNRHYGYTFGSGTRLTVV.

The rearrangement uses TRBV19 and TRBJ2-2; a weak D match, TRBD2 (6 bases). There are 15 residues in the CDR3. The germline V gene encodes CDR1 LNHDA and CDR2 SQIVND (reference sequence). Deletions cut 2 bases from V and 4 bases from J, with 11 bases between. The CDR3 sequence is CASSITGLITGELFF. The CDR3 nucleotides read TGTGCCAGTAGTATAACGGGACTGATCACCGGGGAGCTGTTTTTT. The variable domain in full, completed from reference TRBV19 and TRBJ2-2, reads DGGITQSPKYLFRKEGQNVTLSCEQNLNHDAMYWYRQDPGQGLRLIYYSQIVNDFQKGDIAEGYSVSREKKESFPLTVTSAQKNPTAFYLCASSITGLITGELFFGEGSRLTVL.

The chain joins TRBV5-1 to TRBJ2-3; 9 bases map to TRBD2. CDR1 and CDR2 from the germline V gene are SGHRS and YFSETQ. This CDR3 region has 16 residues. The V segment lost 3 bases and the J segment 0 bases; nucleotides outside the gene matches: 5. The CDR3 sequence is CASSSLAGTSTDTQYF. The CDR3 bases are TGCGCCAGCAGCTCCCTAGCGGGAACTAGCACAGATACGCAGTATTTT.

The rearrangement links TRBV5-6 to TRBJ1-2, with D perhaps matching TRBD1 (6 bases). Trimming removed 4 bases from V and 5 bases from J, with 12 bases in between. CDR3 length equals 13 residues. Per the germline V gene, CDR1 is SGHDT and CDR2 is YYEEEE. The CDR3 bases are TGTGCCAGCAGCACACAGGACAGATATGGCTACACCTTC. Translated: CASSTQDRYGYTF.

V gene TRBV27 combines with J gene TRBJ1-5; no definite D call. V lost 7 bases and J lost 2, with 12 bases in between. Looked up from germline, CDR1 is MNHEY and CDR2 is SMNVEV (reference sequence). There are 14 residues in the CDR3. CDR3 residues: CASTTLTGNQPQHF. The CDR3 DNA is TGTGCCAGCACCACGTTAACGGGCAATCAGCCCCAGCATTTT.

Concerning this clone itself: At the DNA level, this CDR3 is encoded by other sequences in the same sample as well. The chain is built from TRBV7-2 and TRBJ1-5; the match to TRBD1 covers 9 bases. The CDR3 extends over 14 amino acids. Germline CDR1 is SGHTA and CDR2 is FQGNSA. Trimming cost V 5 bases and J 5 bases; bases outside gene matches: 4. The DNA of the CDR3 is TGTGCCAGCAGCCCCAGACAGGGGGATCAGCCCCAGCATTTT. Its protein is CASSPRQGDQPQHF.

CDR3 bases: TGTGCCAGCAGCTTATATCAGGGTTGGACCCGCTACACCTTC. Residues: CASSLYQGWTRYTF. The chain combines TRBV5-6 with TRBJ1-2, with a possible D match to TRBD1 (5 bases). This CDR3 has 14 residues. V was pared by 2 bases and J by 9 bases, with 17 bases between. Germline CDR1 reads SGHDT; CDR2 reads YYEEEE.

The V call is TRBV5-4, the J call TRBJ2-1, with TRBD2 matching over 10 bases. J lost 3 bases, V lost 6 bases, and 9 bases had no gene match. Germline V gene data show CDR1 as SGHNT and CDR2 as YYREEE (reference sequence). There are 16 residues in the CDR3. CDR3 nucleotides: TGTGCCAGCAACATCGAGCGGGGGGGATACTACAATGAGCAGTTCTTC. This gives the protein CASNIERGGYYNEQFF.